These 24 T cell receptor beta chains originate from one sample sequenced in a study of cytotoxic CD8 clonotypes in ibrutinib-treated CLL. Only in-frame clones appear in the TCRdb table, and some are missing; sequencing was by immunoSEQ multiplex PCR. The table lists about 140,000 clones, 80% to 95% of them singletons, with 10% to 14% in the top ten. The source material was PBMCs, sampled after 12 months of ibrutinib treatment. These receptors were taken from a human donor with chronic lymphocytic leukemia.

Regarding this clone: In the same sample, other DNA sequences code for this CDR3. The chain links TRBV9 to TRBJ2-3, with 7 bases aligning to TRBD2. The junction had 4 bases not matched to a gene; V was cut back by 0 bases and J by 6 bases. CDR3 length equals 14 residues. Germline values: CDR1 SGDLS, CDR2 YYNGEE. The CDR3 spells CASSVVGGSDTQYF. Here the CDR3 DNA reads TGTGCCAGCAGCGTAGTGGGCGGGAGTGATACGCAGTATTTT.

The J gene is TRBJ2-2, the V gene TRBV11-1, with TRBD1 identical over 9 bases. Germline V gene data show CDR1 as SGHAT and CDR2 as FQDESV (reference sequence). The V gene end was trimmed by 3 bases and the J gene end by 4 bases; junction bases not matched to a gene: 3. This CDR3 is built from 15 residues. The CDR3 DNA sequence: TGTGCCAGCAGCTTCCGGGACAGGGTCACCGGGGAGCTGTTTTTT. This translates into CASSFRDRVTGELFF.

J is TRBJ2-3 and V is TRBV27; TRBD2 matches at 9 bases. The CDR3 consists of 15 residues. In germline, CDR1 is MNHEY, CDR2 SMNVEV (reference sequence). V lost 6 bases, J lost 6 bases, and 10 bases stayed unmatched. The CDR3 here is CASRVGLAGTDTQYF. Here the CDR3 DNA reads TGTGCCAGCAGAGTCGGGCTAGCGGGAACTGATACGCAGTATTTT.

The V call is TRBV6-5, the J call TRBJ2-1, with 10 nucleotides matching TRBD1. With 2 bases clipped from V and 8 bases from J, the junction kept 9 bases outside the gene matches. This CDR3 contains 16 residues. From germline, CDR1 is MNHEY and CDR2 SVGAGI. The CDR3 reads CASSYSGTGVVDEQFF. DNA for the CDR3: TGTGCCAGCAGTTACAGTGGGACAGGGGTCGTGGATGAGCAGTTCTTC.

This clone was seen a single time. The gene calls are TRBV28 and TRBJ2-3; D is unresolved. This CDR3 is built from 12 residues. V lost 3 bases and J 7 bases, leaving 8 bases between the germline ends. Germline loops: CDR1 MDHEN, CDR2 SYDVKM. DNA of the CDR3: TGTGCCAGCAGTTTGGTAAGGTATACGCAGTATTTT. It codes for CASSLVRYTQYF.

The chain couples TRBV23-1 to TRBJ2-3; 9 nucleotides match TRBD2. TRBV23-1 is assigned to the ORF class and has an uncertain function. The CDR3 loop spans 17 amino acids. V lost 3 bases to trimming and J lost 4 bases; unmatched junction nucleotides: 11. The CDR3 nucleotides read TGCGCCAGCAGTCACTCCTGGACTAGCGAAGGGTCAGATACGCAGTATTTT. This codes for CASSHSWTSEGSDTQYF.

The CDR3 loop reads CASSQDTGSQETQYF. The CDR3 coding sequence is TGCGCCAGCAGCCAAGATACCGGCAGCCAAGAGACCCAGTACTTC. This chain uses TRBV4-3 with TRBJ2-5; unclear D gene. The CDR3 totals 15 residues. Trimming removed 0 bases at V and 1 base at J, with 9 bases between. Germline-derived CDR1 and CDR2 are LGHNA and YSLEER.

The chain recombines TRBV19 with TRBJ1-2; a weak D match, TRBD1 (5 bases). V was trimmed by 4 bases and J by 4 bases, leaving 13 bases between them. Looked up from germline, CDR1 is LNHDA and CDR2 is SQIVND (reference sequence). The CDR3 totals 14 residues. This chain's CDR3 is CASSKDTRGYGYTF. The DNA for the CDR3 is TGTGCCAGTAGTAAGGACACCCGCGGCTATGGCTACACCTTC.

The chain carries TRBV29-1 and TRBJ2-7; possible D gene TRBD2, 5 bases. Germline CDR1 reads SQVTM; CDR2 reads ANQGSEA. The CDR3 runs 11 residues. V was pared by 5 bases and J by 7 bases, with 12 bases between. As DNA, the CDR3 is TGCAGCGTTATCAACGGGGTTGAGCAGTACTTC. Translation gives CSVINGVEQYF.

The chain combines TRBV7-9 with TRBJ2-2; D may match TRBD1 or TRBD2 (6 bases each). CDR1 SEHNR and CDR2 FQNEAQ come from the germline V gene (reference sequence). V lost 5 bases, J lost 6 bases, and 19 bases lay in between. The CDR3 is made up of 16 amino acids. CDR3 loop: CASSARDITGPGELFF. DNA of the CDR3: TGTGCCAGCAGCGCGCGGGACATCACGGGGCCCGGGGAGCTGTTTTTT.

On this clone: This CDR3 is also generated by other DNA sequences in the sample. This chain joins TRBV30 and TRBJ1-1, with D hard to call. V lost 0 bases and J lost 0, with 8 bases in between. CDR3 length: 14 residues. Germline CDR1 reads GTSNPN; CDR2 reads SVGIG (reference sequence). CDR3 sequence: CAWSVSGVNTEAFF. The DNA of the CDR3 is TGTGCCTGGAGTGTTTCCGGTGTGAACACTGAAGCTTTCTTT.

This chain connects TRBV6-6 to TRBJ1-5; D is undetermined. Germline V gives CDR1 MNHNY, CDR2 SVGAGI (reference sequence). The CDR3 runs 12 residues. The V end lost 8 bases, the J end lost 5 bases, and 10 bases lay between the germline ends. The CDR3, as DNA: TGTGCCAGCGCTATCAATGATCAGCCCCAGCATTTT. Its translation: CASAINDQPQHF.

The chain links TRBV28 to TRBJ2-1; 8 nucleotides line up with TRBD2. Per germline, CDR1 MDHEN and CDR2 SYDVKM. V lost 7 bases, J lost 2 bases, and 7 bases stayed unmatched. The CDR3 consists of 15 residues. The CDR3 protein is CASKTGGGPYNEQFF. CDR3 coding DNA: TGTGCCAGCAAGACCGGGGGGGGACCCTACAATGAGCAGTTCTTC.

This chain links TRBV19 with TRBJ2-2; 9 nucleotides align to TRBD1. Per germline, CDR1 LNHDA and CDR2 SQIVND (reference sequence). Trimming took 10 bases from V and 2 from J; bases not matched to a gene: 5. The CDR3 length is 14 residues. The CDR3 sequence is CATWDRANTGELFF. The CDR3 bases are TGTGCCACCTGGGACAGGGCTAACACCGGGGAGCTGTTTTTT.

CDR3 in amino acids: CASSPFEGGYTF. CDR3 DNA: TGTGCCAGCAGCCCTTTTGAGGGGGGCTACACCTTC. The chain joins TRBV7-8 to TRBJ1-2; the D gene is possibly TRBD1 (5 bases). The CDR3 runs 12 residues. Germline V gene sequence: CDR1 SGHVS, CDR2 FQNEAQ. Trimming took off 5 bases at V and 8 bases at J, with 12 bases between the two ends.

V and J are TRBV6-5 and TRBJ1-5; weak D call: TRBD1 (5 bases). V lost 5 bases to trimming and J lost 0 bases, with 11 bases between them. The CDR3 has 15 residues. Germline V gives CDR1 MNHEY, CDR2 SVGAGI. DNA of the CDR3: TGTGCCAGCAGTCTCGACAGACTTAGCAATCAGCCCCAGCATTTT. It codes for CASSLDRLSNQPQHF.

The V call is TRBV6-5, the J call TRBJ1-5; the D is unclear. With 2 bases removed from V and 9 bases from J, the gap between germline ends came to 8 bases. From germline, CDR1 is MNHEY and CDR2 SVGAGI. This CDR3 spans 12 amino acids. This CDR3 is CASSYGPPPQHF. CDR3 coding DNA: TGTGCCAGCAGTTACGGACCACCGCCCCAGCATTTT.

This chain uses TRBV18 with TRBJ2-3; 8 positions match TRBD2. From germline, CDR1 is KGHSH and CDR2 LQKENI. The trim removed 2 bases at V and 6 bases at J, leaving 10 bases unmatched. This CDR3 comprises 16 residues. CDR3 nucleotide sequence: TGTGCCAGCTCACCAACCGGGACTAGGGAAATCGATACGCAGTATTTT. Translation: CASSPTGTREIDTQYF.

V gene TRBV6-6 combines with J gene TRBJ2-7; no firm D call. Looked up from germline, CDR1 is MNHNY and CDR2 is SVGAGI (reference sequence). V lost 6 bases, J lost 3 bases, and 12 bases lay in between. This CDR3 is 13 amino acids long. The CDR3 coding sequence is TGTGCCAGCAGCTACGGACGGAACTACGAGCAGTACTTC. The encoded protein is CASSYGRNYEQYF.

The gene calls are TRBV2 and TRBJ1-2; D unresolved. This CDR3 has 14 residues. Trimming removed 0 bases at V and 4 bases at J, with 9 bases between. The V gene's germline CDR1 is SNHLY and CDR2 FYNNEI. Written as DNA, the CDR3 is TGTGCCAGCAGTGAAGCGGAGACAATCTATGGCTACACCTTC. This codes for CASSEAETIYGYTF.

The chain couples TRBV7-6 to TRBJ2-7; 9 bases agree with TRBD1. Unmatched junction bases numbered 6, after V lost 6 bases and J lost 3 bases. There are 14 residues in the CDR3. Germline-derived CDR1 and CDR2 are SGHVS and FNYEAQ. In nucleotides, the CDR3 is TGTGCCAGCAGTTCCGGGACAGGGTACTACGAGCAGTACTTC. Protein: CASSSGTGYYEQYF.

This clone was found many times. The rearrangement uses TRBV7-2 and TRBJ2-7; no clear D. The CDR3 has 11 residues. The V end was cut by 2 bases, the J end by 2 bases, with 1 base between. Germline CDR1 is SGHTA and CDR2 is FQGNSA. CDR3 amino acids: CASSLTYEQYF. CDR3 coding DNA: TGTGCCAGCAGCTTAACCTACGAGCAGTACTTC. The whole variable domain, remainder taken from reference TRBV7-2 and TRBJ2-7, is GAGVSQSPSNKVTEKGKDVELRCDPISGHTALYWYRQSLGQGLEFLIYFQGNSAPDKSGLPSDRFSAERTGGSVSTLTIQRTQQEDSAVYLCASSLTYEQYFGPGTRLTVT.

This clone appeared a single time. The chain employs TRBV14 and TRBJ2-7; tentative D call: TRBD2 (5 bases). Between the trimmed V and J ends, which lost 2 bases and 7 bases, there was a span of 12 bases. The CDR3 length is 13 residues. CDR1 and CDR2 from the germline V gene are SGHDN and FVKESK. The CDR3 spells CASSQMTTGEQYF. CDR3 sequence (DNA): TGTGCCAGCAGCCAAATGACTACTGGTGAGCAGTACTTC.

This sequence joins TRBV29-1 and TRBJ2-3, with D possibly being TRBD2 (5 bases). V was clipped by 7 bases and J by 1 base, with 9 bases between them. Germline V gene sequence: CDR1 SQVTM, CDR2 ANQGSEA. The CDR3 length is 12 residues. The chain's CDR3 is CSAAEGTDTQYF. The CDR3 DNA reads as TGCAGCGCAGCGGAGGGCACAGATACGCAGTATTTT.